This TCR beta chain was identified during a study of blood T cell repertoires in COVID-19. Study background: Samples came from the United States, Italy and Spain, spanning acute and convalescent COVID-19.

In the original processing: Researchers report that nucleated cell counts were estimated from reference gene primer amplification. The repertoire was sequenced with immunoSEQ multiplex PCR; TCRdb's copy has only in-frame clones and lacks some. D and trimming were read from the DNA, whereas the V and J calls and clone size are those reported in that table. The profile shows around 440,000 clones, approximately 88% of them singletons. The V gene's germline CDR1 is MNHNY and CDR2 SVGAGI (reference sequence). V shed 5 bases and J 10 bases; nucleotides not matched to a gene: 5. This CDR3 is 12 amino acids long.

V is TRBV6-6 and J is TRBJ2-1, with 7 bases fitting TRBD2. The sequenced material came from peripheral blood. The receptor was derived from a woman aged 45-65 years with COVID-19, enrolled during active disease. The CDR3 sequence: CASSRLAGEQFF. CDR3 nucleotide sequence: TGTGCCAGCAGTAGACTAGCTGGGGAGCAGTTCTTC.